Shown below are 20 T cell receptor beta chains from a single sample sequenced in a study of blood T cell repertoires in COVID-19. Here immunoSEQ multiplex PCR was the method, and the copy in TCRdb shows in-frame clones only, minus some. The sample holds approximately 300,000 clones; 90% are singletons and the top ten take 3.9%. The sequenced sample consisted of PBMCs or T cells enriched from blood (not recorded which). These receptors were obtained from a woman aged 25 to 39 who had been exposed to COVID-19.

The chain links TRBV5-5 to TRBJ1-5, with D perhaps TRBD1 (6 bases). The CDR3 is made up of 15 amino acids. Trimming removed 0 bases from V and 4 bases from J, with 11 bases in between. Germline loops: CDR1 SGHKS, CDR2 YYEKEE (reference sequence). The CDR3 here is CASSLVRGTNQPQHF. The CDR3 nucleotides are TGTGCCAGCAGCTTGGTCAGGGGCACGAATCAGCCCCAGCATTTT. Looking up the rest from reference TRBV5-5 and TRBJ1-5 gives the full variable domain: DAGVTQSPTHLIKTRGQQVTLRCSPISGHKSVSWYQQVLGQGPQFIFQYYEKEERGRGNFPDRFSARQFPNYSSELNVNALLLGDSALYLCASSLVRGTNQPQHFGDGTRLSIL.

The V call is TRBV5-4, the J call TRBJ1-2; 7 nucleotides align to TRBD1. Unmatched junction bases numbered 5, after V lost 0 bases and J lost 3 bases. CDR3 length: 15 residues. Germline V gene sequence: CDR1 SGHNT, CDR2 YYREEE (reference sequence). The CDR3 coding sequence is TGTGCCAGCAGCTTGGGGGCAGGGGGTGACTATGGCTACACCTTC. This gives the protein CASSLGAGGDYGYTF.

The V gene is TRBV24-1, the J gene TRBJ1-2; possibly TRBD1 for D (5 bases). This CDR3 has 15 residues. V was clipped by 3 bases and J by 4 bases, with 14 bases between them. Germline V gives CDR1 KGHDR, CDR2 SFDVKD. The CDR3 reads CATSDPDSGSYGYTF. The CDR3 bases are TGTGCCACCAGTGATCCTGACAGTGGGTCCTATGGCTACACCTTC.

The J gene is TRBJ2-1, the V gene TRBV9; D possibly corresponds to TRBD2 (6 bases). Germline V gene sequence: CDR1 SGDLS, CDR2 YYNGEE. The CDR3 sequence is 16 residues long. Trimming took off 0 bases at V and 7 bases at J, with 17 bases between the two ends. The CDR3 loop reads CASSVGGSSRGNEQFF. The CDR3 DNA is TGTGCCAGCAGCGTAGGGGGATCCAGCCGGGGGAATGAGCAGTTCTTC.

CDR3 DNA sequence: TGTGCCAGCAGCCTACTCAATAGCGGGGCCGGGGAGCTGTTTTTT. Encoded protein: CASSLLNSGAGELFF. This chain uses TRBV9 with TRBJ2-2, with 8 bases fitting TRBD2. V dropped 4 bases and J dropped 6; count of bases not matched to a gene: 8. This CDR3 comprises 15 residues. The germline gives CDR1 SGDLS, CDR2 YYNGEE.

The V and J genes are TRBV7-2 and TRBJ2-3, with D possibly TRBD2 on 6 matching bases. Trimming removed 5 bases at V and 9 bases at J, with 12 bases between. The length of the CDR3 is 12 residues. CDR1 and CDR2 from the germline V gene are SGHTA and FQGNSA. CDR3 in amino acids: CASSLRLGTQYF. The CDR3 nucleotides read TGTGCCAGCAGCCTAAGACTAGGGACGCAGTATTTT.

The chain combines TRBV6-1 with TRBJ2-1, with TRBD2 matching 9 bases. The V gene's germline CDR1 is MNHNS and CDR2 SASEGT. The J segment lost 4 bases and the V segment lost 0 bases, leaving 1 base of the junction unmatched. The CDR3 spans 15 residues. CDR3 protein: CASSEATSGYNEQFF. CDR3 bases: TGTGCCAGCAGTGAAGCGACTAGCGGATACAATGAGCAGTTCTTC.

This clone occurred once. CDR3 DNA: TGTGCCAGCAGCTTGAAGGGGGCTACCTCTGAAGCTTTCTTT. It encodes CASSLKGATSEAFF. The V gene is TRBV5-5, the J gene TRBJ1-1; TRBD1 agrees at 7 bases. Germline CDR1 reads SGHKS; CDR2 reads YYEKEE (reference sequence). V was clipped by 1 base and J by 6 bases; unmatched bases: 6. The CDR3 totals 14 residues.

The CDR3 loop reads CASSLARASGEADTQYF. Here the CDR3 DNA reads TGCGCCAGCAGCTTGGCCAGGGCTAGCGGGGAAGCAGATACGCAGTATTTT. The V gene is TRBV5-1, the J gene TRBJ2-3; 9 bases map to TRBD2. The CDR3 totals 17 residues. J gave up 4 bases and V 0 bases, and 9 bases lay outside the gene matches. Germline V gene lookup returns CDR1 SGHRS and CDR2 YFSETQ.

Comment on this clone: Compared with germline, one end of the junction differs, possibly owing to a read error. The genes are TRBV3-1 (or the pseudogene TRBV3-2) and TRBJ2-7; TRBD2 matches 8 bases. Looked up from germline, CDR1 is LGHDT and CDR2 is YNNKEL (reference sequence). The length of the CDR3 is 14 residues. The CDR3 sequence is CASSQVAGTYKQYF. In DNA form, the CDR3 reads TGTGCCAGCAGCCAAGTAGCGGGAACCTACAAGCAGTACTTC.

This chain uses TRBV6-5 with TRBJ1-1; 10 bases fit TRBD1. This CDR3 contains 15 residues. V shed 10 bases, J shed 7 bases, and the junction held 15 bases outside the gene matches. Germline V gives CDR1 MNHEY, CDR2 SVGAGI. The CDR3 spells CATRSGQGSLSEAFF. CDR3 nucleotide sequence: TGTGCCACGCGCTCGGGACAGGGGAGTCTTAGTGAAGCTTTCTTT.

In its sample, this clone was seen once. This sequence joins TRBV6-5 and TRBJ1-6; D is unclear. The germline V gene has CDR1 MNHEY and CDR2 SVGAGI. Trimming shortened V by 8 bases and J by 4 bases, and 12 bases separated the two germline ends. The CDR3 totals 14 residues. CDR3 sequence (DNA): TGTGCCAGCTTTTTTGGGGAGTATAATTCACCCCTCCACTTT. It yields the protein CASFFGEYNSPLHF.

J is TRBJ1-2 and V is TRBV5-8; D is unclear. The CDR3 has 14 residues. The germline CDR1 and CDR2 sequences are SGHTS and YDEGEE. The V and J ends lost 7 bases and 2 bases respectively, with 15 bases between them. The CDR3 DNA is TGTGCCAGCCGGTTCGCCGGTCTGAACTATGGCTACACCTTC. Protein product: CASRFAGLNYGYTF.

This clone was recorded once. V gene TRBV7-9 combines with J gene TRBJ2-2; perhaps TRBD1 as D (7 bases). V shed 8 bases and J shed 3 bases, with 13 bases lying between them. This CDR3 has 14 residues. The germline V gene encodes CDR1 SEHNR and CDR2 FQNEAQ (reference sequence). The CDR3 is CASWRGLDTGELFF. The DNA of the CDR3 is TGTGCCAGCTGGAGGGGGCTGGACACCGGGGAGCTGTTTTTT.

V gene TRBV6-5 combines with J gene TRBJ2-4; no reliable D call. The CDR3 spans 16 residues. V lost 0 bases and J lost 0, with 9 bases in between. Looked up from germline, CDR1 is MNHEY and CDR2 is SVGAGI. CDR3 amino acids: CASSYSRDLAKNIQYF. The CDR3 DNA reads TGTGCCAGCAGTTACTCAAGAGATTTAGCCAAAAACATTCAGTACTTC.

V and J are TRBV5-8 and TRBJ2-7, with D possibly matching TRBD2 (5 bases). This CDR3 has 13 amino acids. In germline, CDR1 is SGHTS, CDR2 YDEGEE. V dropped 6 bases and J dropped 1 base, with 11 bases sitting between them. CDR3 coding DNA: TGTGCCAGCACCCGCCGGGATTCCTACGAGCAGTACTTC. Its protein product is CASTRRDSYEQYF.

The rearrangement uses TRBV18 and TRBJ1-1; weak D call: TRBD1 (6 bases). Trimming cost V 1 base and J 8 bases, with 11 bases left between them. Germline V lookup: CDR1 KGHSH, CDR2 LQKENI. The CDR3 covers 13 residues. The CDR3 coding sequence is TGTGCCAGCTCACCACTGTCGGGACAAGAAGCTTTCTTT. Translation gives CASSPLSGQEAFF.

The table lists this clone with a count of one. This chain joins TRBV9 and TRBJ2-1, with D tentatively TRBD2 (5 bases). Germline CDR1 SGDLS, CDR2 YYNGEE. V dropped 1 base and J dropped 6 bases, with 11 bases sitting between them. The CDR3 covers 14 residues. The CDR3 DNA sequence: TGTGCCAGCAGCGTAAGGTATCGGGGCAATGAGCAGTTCTTC. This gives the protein CASSVRYRGNEQFF.

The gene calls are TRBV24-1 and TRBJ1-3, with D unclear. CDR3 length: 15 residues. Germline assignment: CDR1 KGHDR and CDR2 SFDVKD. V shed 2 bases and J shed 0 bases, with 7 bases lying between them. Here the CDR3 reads CATSDSLSSGNTIYF. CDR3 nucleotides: TGTGCCACCAGTGATTCCCTCTCCTCTGGAAACACCATATATTTT.

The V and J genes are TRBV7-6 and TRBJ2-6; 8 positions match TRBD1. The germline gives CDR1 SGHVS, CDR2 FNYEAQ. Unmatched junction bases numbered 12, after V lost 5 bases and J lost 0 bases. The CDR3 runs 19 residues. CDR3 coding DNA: TGTGCCAGCAGCAAGAGGGTCGGACAGGGCCTCTCTGGGGCCAACGTCCTGACTTTC. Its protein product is CASSKRVGQGLSGANVLTF. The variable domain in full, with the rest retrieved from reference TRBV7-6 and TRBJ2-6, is GAGVSQSPRYKVTKRGQDVALRCDPISGHVSLYWYRQALGQGPEFLTYFNYEAQQDKSGLPNDRFSAERPEGSISTLTIQRTEQRDSAMYRCASSKRVGQGLSGANVLTFGAGSRLTVL.